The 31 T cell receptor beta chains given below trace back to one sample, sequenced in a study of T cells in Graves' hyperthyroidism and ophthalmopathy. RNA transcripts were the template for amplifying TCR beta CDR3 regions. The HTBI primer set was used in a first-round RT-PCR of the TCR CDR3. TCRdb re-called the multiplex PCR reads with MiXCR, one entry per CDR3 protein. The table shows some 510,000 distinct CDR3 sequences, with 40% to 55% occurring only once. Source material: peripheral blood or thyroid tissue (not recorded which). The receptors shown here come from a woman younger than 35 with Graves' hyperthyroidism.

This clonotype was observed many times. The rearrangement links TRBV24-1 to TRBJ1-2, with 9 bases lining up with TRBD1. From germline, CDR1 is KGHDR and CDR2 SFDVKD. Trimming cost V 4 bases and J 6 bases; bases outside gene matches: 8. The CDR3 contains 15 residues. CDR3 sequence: CATSDPGTGKDGYTF. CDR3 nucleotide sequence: TGTGCCACCAGTGACCCCGGGACAGGGAAGGATGGCTACACCTTC.

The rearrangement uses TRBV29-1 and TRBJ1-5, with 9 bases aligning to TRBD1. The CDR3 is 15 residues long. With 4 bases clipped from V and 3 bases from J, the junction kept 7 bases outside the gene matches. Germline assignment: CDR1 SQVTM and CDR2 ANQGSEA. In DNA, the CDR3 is TGCAGCGTTGTTTCCGGGGACAGGGTCAATCAGCCCCAGCATTTT. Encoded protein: CSVVSGDRVNQPQHF.

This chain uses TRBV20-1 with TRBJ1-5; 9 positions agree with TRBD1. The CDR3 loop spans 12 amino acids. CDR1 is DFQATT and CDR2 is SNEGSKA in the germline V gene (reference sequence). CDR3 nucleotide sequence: TGCAGCGCACAGGGGGCAGCTCAGCCCCAGCATTTT. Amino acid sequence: CSAQGAAQPQHF.

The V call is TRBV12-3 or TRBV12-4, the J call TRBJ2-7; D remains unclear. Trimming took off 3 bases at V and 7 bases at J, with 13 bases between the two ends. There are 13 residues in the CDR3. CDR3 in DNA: TGTGCCAGCAGTTTTCCCCTTCAGTGGGAGCAGTACTTC. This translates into CASSFPLQWEQYF.

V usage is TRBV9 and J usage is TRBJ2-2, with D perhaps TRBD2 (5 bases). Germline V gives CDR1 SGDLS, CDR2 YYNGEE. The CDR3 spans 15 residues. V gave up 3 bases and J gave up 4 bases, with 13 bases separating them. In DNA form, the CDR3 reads TGTGCCAGCAGCGAGGGCTGGCGGGTCACCGGGGAGCTGTTTTTT. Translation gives CASSEGWRVTGELFF.

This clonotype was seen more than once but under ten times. CDR3 loop: CASSYTDTSYEQYF. CDR3 nucleotides: TGTGCCAGCAGTTACACGGACACTTCCTACGAGCAGTACTTC. This chain connects TRBV6-6 to TRBJ2-7, with D perhaps TRBD1 (5 bases). V lost 2 bases and J 1 base, leaving 9 bases between the germline ends. CDR3 size: 14 residues. Germline V lookup: CDR1 MNHNY, CDR2 SVGAGI (reference sequence).

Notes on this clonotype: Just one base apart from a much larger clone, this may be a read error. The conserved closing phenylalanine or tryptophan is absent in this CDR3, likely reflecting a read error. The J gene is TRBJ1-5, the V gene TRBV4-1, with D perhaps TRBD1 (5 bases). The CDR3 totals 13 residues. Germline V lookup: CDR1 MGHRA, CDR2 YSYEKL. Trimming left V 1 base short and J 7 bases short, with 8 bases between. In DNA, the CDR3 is TGCGCCAGCAGCCAAGCAGAGGGGCAGCCCCAGCATTCT. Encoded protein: CASSQAEGQPQHS.

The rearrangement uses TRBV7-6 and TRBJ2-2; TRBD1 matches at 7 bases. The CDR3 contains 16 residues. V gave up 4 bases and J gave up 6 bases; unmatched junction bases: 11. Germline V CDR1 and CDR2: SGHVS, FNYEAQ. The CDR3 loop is CASSSILDREPGELFF. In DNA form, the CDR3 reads TGTGCCAGCAGCTCAATCCTAGACAGGGAACCCGGGGAGCTGTTTTTT.

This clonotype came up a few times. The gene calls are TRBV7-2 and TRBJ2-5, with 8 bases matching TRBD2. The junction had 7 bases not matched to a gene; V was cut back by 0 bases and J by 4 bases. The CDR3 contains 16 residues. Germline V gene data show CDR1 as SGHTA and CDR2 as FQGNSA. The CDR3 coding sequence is TGTGCCAGCAGCTTAGCGAGCGGGAGTAGACGAGAGACCCAGTACTTC. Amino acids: CASSLASGSRRETQYF.

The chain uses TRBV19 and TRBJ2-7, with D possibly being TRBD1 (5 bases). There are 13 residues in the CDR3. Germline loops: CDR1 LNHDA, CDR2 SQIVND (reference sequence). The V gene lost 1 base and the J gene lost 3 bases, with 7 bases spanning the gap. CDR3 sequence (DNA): TGTGCCAGTAGTATAGCTACAGGCTACGAGCAGTACTTC. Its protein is CASSIATGYEQYF.

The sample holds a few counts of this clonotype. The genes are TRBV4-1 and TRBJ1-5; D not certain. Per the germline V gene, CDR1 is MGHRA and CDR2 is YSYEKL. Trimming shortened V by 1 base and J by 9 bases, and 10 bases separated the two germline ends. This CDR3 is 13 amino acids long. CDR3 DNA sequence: TGCGCCAGCAGCCAAGTTGCAAGTCGGCCCCAGCATTTT. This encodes CASSQVASRPQHF.

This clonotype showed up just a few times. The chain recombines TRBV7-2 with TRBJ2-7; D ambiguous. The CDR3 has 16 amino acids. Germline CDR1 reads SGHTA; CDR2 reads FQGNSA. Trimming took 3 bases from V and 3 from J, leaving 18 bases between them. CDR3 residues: CASSFVSALDGYEQYF. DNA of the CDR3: TGTGCCAGCAGCTTCGTGTCTGCCCTCGACGGCTACGAGCAGTACTTC.

The CDR3 protein is CASSWGLFTYEQYF. CDR3 coding DNA: TGTGCCAGCTCTTGGGGCCTATTCACCTACGAGCAGTACTTC. The chain couples TRBV2 to TRBJ2-7; maybe TRBD1 (5 bases). V was pared by 8 bases and J by 2 bases, with 16 bases between. The length of the CDR3 is 14 residues. Looked up from germline, CDR1 is SNHLY and CDR2 is FYNNEI. Based on the CDR3 plus reference TRBV2 and TRBJ2-7, the full variable domain is EPEVTQTPSHQVTQMGQEVILRCVPISNHLYFYWYRQILGQKVEFLVSFYNNEISEKSEIFDDQFSVERPDGSNFTLKIRSTKLEDSAMYFCASSWGLFTYEQYFGPGTRLTVT.

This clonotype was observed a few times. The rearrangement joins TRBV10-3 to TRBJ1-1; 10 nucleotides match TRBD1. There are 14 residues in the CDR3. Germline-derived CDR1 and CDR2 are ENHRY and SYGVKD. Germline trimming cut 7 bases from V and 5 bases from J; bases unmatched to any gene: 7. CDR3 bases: TGTGCCATCACTAGGACAGGGGGAGGGACTGAAGCTTTCTTT. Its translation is CAITRTGGGTEAFF.

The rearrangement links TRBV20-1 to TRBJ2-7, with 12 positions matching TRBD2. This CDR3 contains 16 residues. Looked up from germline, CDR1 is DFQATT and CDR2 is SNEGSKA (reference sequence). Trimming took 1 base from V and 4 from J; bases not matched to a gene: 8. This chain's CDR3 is CSARAPTSGRLYEQYF. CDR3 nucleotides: TGCAGTGCTAGAGCACCGACTAGCGGGAGATTGTACGAGCAGTACTTC.

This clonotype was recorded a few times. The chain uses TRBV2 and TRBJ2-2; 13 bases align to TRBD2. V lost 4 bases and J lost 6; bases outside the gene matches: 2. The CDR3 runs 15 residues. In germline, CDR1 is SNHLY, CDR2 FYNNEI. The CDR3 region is CASSVTSGRAGELFF. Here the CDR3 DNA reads TGTGCCAGCAGTGTCACTAGCGGGAGGGCCGGGGAGCTGTTTTTT.

CDR3 sequence (DNA): TGTGCCAGCAGTGAAAGGGACACGAAGACCCAGCATTTT. This encodes CASSERDTKTQHF. The chain uses TRBV2 and TRBJ1-5, with TRBD1 as a possible D gene (6 bases). V lost 2 bases, J lost 11 bases, and 13 bases lay in between. Germline assignment: CDR1 SNHLY and CDR2 FYNNEI. The CDR3 is 13 residues long.

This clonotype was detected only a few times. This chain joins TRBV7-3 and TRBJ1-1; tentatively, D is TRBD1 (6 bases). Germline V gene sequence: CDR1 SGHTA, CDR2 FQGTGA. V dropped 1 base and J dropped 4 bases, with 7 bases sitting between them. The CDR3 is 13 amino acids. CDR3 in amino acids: CASSLIQGTEAFF. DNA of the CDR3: TGTGCCAGCAGCTTAATACAGGGCACTGAAGCTTTCTTT.

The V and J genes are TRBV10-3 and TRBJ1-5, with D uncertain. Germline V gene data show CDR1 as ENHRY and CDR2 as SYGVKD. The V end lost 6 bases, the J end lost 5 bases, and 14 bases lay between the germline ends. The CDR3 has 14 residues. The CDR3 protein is CAISAQWVDQPQHF. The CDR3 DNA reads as TGTGCCATCAGCGCACAGTGGGTAGATCAGCCCCAGCATTTT.

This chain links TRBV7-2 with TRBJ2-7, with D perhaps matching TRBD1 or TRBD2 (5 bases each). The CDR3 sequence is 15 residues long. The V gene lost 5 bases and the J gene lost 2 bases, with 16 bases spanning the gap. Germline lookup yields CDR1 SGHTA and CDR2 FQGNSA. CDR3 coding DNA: TGTGCCAGCAGCGAAACCCGGGACGGCCCCTACGAGCAGTACTTC. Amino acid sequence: CASSETRDGPYEQYF.

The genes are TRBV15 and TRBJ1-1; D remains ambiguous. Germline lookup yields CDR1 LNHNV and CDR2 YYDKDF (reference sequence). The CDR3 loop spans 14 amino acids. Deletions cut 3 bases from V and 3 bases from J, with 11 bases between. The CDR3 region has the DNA TGTGCCACCAGCAGGCATGGGGTGCACACTGAAGCTTTCTTT. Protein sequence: CATSRHGVHTEAFF.

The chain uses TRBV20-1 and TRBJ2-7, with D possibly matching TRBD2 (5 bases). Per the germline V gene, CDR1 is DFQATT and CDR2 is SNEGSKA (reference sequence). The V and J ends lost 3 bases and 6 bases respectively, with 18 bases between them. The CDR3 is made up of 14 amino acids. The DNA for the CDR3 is TGCAGTGCTAGGAACGAGGACTTTATAGGCGAGCAGTACTTC. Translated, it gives CSARNEDFIGEQYF.

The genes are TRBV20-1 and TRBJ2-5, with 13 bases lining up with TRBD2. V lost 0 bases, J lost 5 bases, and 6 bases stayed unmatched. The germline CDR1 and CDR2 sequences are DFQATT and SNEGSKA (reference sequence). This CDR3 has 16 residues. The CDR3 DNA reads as TGCAGTGCTAGAGAGGAAACTAGCGGGAGGGTGGAGACCCAGTACTTC. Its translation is CSAREETSGRVETQYF.

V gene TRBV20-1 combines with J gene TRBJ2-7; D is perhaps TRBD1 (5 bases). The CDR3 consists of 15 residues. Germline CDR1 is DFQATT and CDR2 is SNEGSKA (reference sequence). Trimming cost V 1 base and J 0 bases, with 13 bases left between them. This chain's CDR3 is CSARGPQGSSYEQYF. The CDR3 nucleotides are TGCAGTGCTAGAGGGCCGCAGGGTAGCTCCTACGAGCAGTACTTC.

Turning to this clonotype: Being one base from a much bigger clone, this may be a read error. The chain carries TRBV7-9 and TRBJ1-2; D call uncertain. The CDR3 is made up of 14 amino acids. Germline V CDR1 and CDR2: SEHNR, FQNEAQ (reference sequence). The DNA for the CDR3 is TGTGCCAACAGCTTAGCACAAACTAACTATGGCTACACCTTC. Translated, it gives CANSLAQTNYGYTF.

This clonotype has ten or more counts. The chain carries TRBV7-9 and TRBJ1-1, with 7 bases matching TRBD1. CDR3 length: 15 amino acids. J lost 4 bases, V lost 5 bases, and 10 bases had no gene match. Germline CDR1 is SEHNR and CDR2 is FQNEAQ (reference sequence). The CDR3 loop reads CASSLGEGAGTEAFF. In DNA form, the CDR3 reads TGTGCCAGCAGCCTAGGAGAGGGGGCAGGCACTGAAGCTTTCTTT.

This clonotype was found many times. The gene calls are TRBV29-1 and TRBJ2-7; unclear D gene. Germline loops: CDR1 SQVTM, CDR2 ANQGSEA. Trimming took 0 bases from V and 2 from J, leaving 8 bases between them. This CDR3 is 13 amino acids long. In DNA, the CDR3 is TGCAGCGTTGAAGATCATAGGACCTACGAGCAGTACTTC. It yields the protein CSVEDHRTYEQYF.

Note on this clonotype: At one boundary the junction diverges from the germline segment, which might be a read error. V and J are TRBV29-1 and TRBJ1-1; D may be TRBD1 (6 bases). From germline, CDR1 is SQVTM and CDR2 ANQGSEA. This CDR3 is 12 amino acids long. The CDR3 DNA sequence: TGTAGCGTTGAGGACAGAAACACTGAAGCTTCCTTT. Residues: CSVEDRNTEASF.

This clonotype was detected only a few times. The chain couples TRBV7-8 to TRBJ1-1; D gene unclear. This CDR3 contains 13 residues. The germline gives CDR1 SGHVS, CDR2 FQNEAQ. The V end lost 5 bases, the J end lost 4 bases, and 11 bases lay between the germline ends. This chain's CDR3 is CASSVEVATEAFF. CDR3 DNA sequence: TGTGCCAGCAGCGTGGAGGTGGCCACTGAAGCTTTCTTT.

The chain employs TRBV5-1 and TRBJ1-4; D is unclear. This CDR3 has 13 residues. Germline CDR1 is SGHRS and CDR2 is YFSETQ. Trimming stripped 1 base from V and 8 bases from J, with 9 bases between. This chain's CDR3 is CASSLIFDEKLFF. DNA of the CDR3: TGCGCCAGCAGCTTGATATTCGACGAAAAACTGTTTTTT.

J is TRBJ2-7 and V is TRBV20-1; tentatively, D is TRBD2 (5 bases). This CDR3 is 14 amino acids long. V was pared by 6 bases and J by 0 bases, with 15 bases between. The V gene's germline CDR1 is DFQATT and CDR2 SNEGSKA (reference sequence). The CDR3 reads CSAPPGYRSYEQYF. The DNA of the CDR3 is TGCAGTGCCCCACCGGGATACCGCTCCTACGAGCAGTACTTC.